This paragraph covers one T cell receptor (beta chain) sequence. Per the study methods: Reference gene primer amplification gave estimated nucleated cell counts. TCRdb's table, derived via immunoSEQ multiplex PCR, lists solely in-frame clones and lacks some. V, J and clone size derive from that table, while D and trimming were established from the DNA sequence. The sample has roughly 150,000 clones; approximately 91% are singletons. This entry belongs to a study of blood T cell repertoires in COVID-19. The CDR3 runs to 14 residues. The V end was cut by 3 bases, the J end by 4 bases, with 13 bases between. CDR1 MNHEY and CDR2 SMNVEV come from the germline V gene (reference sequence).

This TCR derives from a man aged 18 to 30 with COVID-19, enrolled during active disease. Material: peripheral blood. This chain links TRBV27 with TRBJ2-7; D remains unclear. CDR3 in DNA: TGTGCCAGCAGTTTCGAGTCTAGTAGGTACGAGCAGTACTTC. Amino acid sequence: CASSFESSRYEQYF.